This T cell receptor beta chain was sequenced in a study of cytomegalovirus exposure and HLA in healthy donors. This clone has more than one count but fewer than ten. Its antigen is unidentified. Study results and limitations: What a later analysis reportedly showed was that an Asian-associated ancestry cluster had fewer N-insertions than the roughly 720-donor mean. V- and J-gene trimming of TCR beta was linked (in a later analysis) to a missense DCLRE1C variant.

CDR3 length equals 15 residues. The V segment lost 5 bases and the J segment 6 bases; nucleotides outside the gene matches: 9. Germline V gives CDR1 MNHEY, CDR2 SMNVEV (reference sequence). Use of 60 Vbeta and 13 Jbeta primers characterized the PCR. The protocol was immunoSEQ multiplex PCR, while the TCRdb copy is restricted to in-frame clones and leaves out a portion. This sample carries about 170,000 clones, under 90% of them seen once, and the ten largest clones take approximately 1.6%. The clonotype originates from a male donor in good health and CMV-seronegative. The sequencing input was PBMCs. The chain carries TRBV27 and TRBJ1-2; TRBD1 aligns across 10 bases. CDR3 sequence reads: CASSPTLGTGDGYTF. CDR3 nucleotide sequence: TGTGCCAGCAGTCCTACCCTCGGGACAGGGGATGGCTACACCTTC.